The present entry profiles one TCR beta chain with its context. Antigen: not known. TCRdb ran MiXCR on the 5' RACE reads and lists one entry per CDR3 protein. The sample lists a few hundred thousand distinct CDR3 sequences; 6.5% to 10% were seen once. This sample was taken from a study of CD8 T cells in ankylosing spondylitis. General observations from the study: Ankylosing spondylitis blood appeared to carry a characteristic TCR beta motif of roughly 8 highly homologous variants.

This CDR3 has 17 residues. Germline trimming cut 6 bases from V and 2 bases from J; bases unmatched to any gene: 14. Germline CDR1 MNHEY, CDR2 SVGEGT. This receptor was identified in a male donor with ankylosing spondylitis. The source material was blood, either unsorted or a sorted T cell fraction (not recorded which). This chain links TRBV6-2 or TRBV6-3 with TRBJ2-3; 7 positions match TRBD2. CDR3 sequence: CASRLHGASGPTDTQYF. The CDR3 DNA reads TGTGCCAGCAGACTCCACGGTGCTAGCGGCCCCACAGATACGCAGTATTTT.